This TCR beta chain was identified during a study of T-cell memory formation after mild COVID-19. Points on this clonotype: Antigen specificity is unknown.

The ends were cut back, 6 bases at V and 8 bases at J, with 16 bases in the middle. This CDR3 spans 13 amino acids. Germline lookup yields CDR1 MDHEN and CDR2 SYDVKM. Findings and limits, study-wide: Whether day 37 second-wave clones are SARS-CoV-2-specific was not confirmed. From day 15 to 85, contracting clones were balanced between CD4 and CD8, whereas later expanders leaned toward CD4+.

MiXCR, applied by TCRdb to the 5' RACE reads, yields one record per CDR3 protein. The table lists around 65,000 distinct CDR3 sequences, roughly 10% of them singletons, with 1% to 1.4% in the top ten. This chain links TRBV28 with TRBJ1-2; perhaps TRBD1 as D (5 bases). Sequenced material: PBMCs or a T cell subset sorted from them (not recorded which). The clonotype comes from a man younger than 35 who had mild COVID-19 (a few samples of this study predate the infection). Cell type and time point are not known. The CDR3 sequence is CASSSSGAGGYTF. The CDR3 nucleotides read TGTGCCAGCAGCTCCTCCGGGGCGGGGGGCTACACCTTC.